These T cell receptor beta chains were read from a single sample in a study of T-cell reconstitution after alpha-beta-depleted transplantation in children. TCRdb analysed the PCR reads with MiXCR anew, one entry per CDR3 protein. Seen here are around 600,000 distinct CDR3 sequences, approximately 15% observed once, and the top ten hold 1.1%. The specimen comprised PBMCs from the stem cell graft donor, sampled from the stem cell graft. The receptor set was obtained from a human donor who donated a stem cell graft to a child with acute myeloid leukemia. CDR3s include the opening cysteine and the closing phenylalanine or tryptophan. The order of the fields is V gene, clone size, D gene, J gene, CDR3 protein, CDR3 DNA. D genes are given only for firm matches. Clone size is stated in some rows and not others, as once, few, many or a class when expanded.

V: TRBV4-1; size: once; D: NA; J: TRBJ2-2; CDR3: CASSLSEGNTGELFF; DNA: TGCGCCAGCAGCCTCTCAGAGGGGAACACCGGGGAGCTGTTTTTT
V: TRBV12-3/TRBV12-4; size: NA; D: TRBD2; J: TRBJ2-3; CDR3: CASTPMGGTGDTQYF; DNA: TGTGCCAGCACCCCTATGGGGGGGACCGGAGATACGCAGTATTTT
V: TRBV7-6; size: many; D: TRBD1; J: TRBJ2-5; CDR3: CASSWTGVGETQYF; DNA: TGTGCCAGCAGCTGGACAGGGGTGGGTGAGACCCAGTACTTC
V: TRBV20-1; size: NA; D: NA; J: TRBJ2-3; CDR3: CSARGGGGFVTDTQYF; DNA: TGCAGTGCTAGAGGGGGGGGGGGCTTTGTGACAGATACGCAGTATTTT
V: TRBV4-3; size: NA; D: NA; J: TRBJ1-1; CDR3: CASSPTKNTEAFF; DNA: TGCGCCAGCAGTCCAACAAAGAACACTGAAGCTTTCTTT
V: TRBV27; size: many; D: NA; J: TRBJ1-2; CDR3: CASSYVSGEDGYTF; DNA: TGTGCCAGCAGTTACGTGTCAGGGGAAGATGGCTACACCTTC
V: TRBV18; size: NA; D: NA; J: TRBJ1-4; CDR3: CASSSRDLGPNEKLFF; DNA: TGTGCCAGCTCAAGCCGGGACCTTGGGCCTAATGAAAAACTGTTTTTT
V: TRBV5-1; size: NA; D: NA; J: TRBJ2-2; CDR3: CASSLFSPLNTGELFF; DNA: TGCGCCAGCAGCTTGTTTTCCCCTCTGAACACCGGGGAGCTGTTTTTT
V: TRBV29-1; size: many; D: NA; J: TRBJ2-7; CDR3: CSVQIGYEQYF; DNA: TGCAGCGTTCAAATAGGCTACGAGCAGTACTTC
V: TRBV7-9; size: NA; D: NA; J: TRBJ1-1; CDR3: CASTPPRGNTEAFF; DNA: TGTGCCAGCACCCCTCCACGGGGGAACACTGAAGCTTTCTTT
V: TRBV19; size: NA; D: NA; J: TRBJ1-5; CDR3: CASNPDYSNQPQHF; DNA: TGTGCCAGTAATCCGGATTATAGCAATCAGCCCCAGCATTTT
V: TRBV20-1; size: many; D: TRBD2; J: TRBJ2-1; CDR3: CSASPGTSDRNEQFF; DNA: TGCAGTGCTAGCCCCGGGACTAGCGATAGAAATGAGCAGTTCTTC
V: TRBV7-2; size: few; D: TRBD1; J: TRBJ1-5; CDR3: CASRRMDRSNQPQHF; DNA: TGTGCCAGCAGACGTATGGACAGGAGCAATCAGCCCCAGCATTTT
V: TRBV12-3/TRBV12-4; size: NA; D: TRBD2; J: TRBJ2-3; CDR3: CASSSFGLAGNPQYF; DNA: TGTGCCAGCAGTAGTTTTGGACTAGCGGGTAATCCGCAGTATTTT
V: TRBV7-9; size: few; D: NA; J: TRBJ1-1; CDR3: CASGEKVRITEAFF; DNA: TGTGCCAGCGGAGAGAAGGTTAGGATCACTGAAGCTTTCTTT
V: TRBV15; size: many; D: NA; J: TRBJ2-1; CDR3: CATSRNSGVNEQFF; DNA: TGTGCCACCAGCAGAAACTCAGGTGTGAATGAGCAGTTCTTC
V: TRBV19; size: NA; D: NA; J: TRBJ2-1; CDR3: CASSIEGGSYNEQFF; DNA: TGTGCCAGTAGTATAGAAGGGGGATCCTACAATGAGCAGTTCTTC
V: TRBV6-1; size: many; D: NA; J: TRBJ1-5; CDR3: CASRLHGLNQPQHF; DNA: TGTGCCAGCAGACTCCACGGCCTTAATCAGCCCCAGCATTTT
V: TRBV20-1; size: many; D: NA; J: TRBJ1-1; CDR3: CSARVDLNTEAFF; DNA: TGCAGTGCTAGAGTGGACCTGAACACTGAAGCTTTCTTT
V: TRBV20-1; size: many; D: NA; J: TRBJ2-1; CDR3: CTAVSGNEQFF; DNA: TGCACTGCAGTGTCGGGGAATGAGCAGTTCTTC
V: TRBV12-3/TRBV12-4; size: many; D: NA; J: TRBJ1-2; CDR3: CADSPVNEGYTF; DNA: TGTGCCGACTCCCCAGTCAACGAGGGCTACACCTTC
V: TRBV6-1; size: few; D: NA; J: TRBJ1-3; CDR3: CASSVETLRGNTIYF; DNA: TGTGCCAGCAGTGTTGAGACCTTACGTGGAAACACCATATATTTT
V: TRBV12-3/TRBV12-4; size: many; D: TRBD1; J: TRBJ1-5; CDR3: CASSVGTGGINQPQHF; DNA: TGTGCCAGCAGTGTTGGGACAGGGGGCATCAATCAGCCCCAGCATTTT
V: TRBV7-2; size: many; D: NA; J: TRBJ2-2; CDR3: CASKATRGTGELFF; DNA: TGTGCCAGCAAGGCTACCCGGGGCACCGGGGAGCTGTTTTTT
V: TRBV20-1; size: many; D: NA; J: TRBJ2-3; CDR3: CSARSPGGLGTDTQYF; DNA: TGCAGTGCTAGAAGCCCGGGGGGCCTCGGCACAGATACGCAGTATTTT
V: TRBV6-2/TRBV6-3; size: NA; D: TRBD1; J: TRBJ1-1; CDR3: CASRGLLGTGSNTEAFF; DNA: TGTGCCAGCAGAGGACTCCTAGGGACAGGGTCTAACACTGAAGCTTTCTTT
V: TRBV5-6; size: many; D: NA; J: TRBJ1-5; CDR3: CASSVGQNQPQHF; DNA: TGTGCCAGCAGCGTGGGCCAAAATCAGCCCCAGCATTTT
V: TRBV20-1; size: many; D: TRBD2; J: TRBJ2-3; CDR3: CSAREGLAGPTDTQYF; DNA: TGCAGTGCTAGAGAAGGACTAGCGGGGCCCACAGATACGCAGTATTTT
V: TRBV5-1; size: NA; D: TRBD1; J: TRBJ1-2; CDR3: CASSWGQGKGYGYTF; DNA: TGCGCCAGCAGCTGGGGACAGGGAAAAGGGTATGGCTACACCTTC
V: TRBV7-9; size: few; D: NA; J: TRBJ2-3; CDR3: CASSLAGNTQYF; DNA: TGTGCCAGCAGCTTAGCGGGTAATACGCAGTATTTT
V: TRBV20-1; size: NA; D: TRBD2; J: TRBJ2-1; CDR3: CSARVGGTGNEQFF; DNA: TGCAGTGCTAGGGTGGGAGGGACCGGCAATGAGCAGTTCTTC
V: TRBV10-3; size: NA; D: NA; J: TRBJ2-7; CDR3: CAISESTTVHEQYF; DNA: TGTGCCATCAGTGAGTCTACGACAGTCCACGAGCAGTACTTC
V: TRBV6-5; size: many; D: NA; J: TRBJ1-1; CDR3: CASSLAIRGTEAFF; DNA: TGTGCCAGCAGTTTGGCGATCAGGGGCACTGAAGCTTTCTTT
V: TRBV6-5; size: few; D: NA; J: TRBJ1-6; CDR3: CASSYGGQRNSPLHF; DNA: TGTGCCAGCAGTTACGGGGGGCAGCGTAATTCACCCCTCCACTTT
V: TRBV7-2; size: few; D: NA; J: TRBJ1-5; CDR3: CASSIGNQPQHF; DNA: TGTGCCAGCAGCATTGGCAATCAGCCCCAGCATTTT
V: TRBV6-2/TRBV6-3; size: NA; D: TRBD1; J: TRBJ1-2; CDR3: CASGTGQGHGYTF; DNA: TGTGCCAGCGGAACGGGACAGGGCCATGGCTACACCTTC
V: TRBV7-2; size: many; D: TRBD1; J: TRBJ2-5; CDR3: CASSPRGRETQYF; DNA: TGTGCCAGCAGCCCTAGGGGGCGTGAGACCCAGTACTTC
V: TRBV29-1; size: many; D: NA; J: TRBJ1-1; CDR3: CSVEVRGRKNTEAFF; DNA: TGCAGCGTTGAAGTTCGCGGGAGAAAGAACACTGAAGCTTTCTTT
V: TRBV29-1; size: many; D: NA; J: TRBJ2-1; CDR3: CSVPGSYNEQFF; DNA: TGCAGCGTCCCCGGATCCTACAATGAGCAGTTCTTC
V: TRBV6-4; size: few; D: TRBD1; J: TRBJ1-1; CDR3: CASSDPGGALSSTEAFF; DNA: TGTGCCAGCAGTGACCCAGGGGGGGCGCTTAGTAGTACTGAAGCTTTCTTT
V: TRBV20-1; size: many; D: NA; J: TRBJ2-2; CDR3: CSARDSGHTGELFF; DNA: TGCAGTGCTAGAGATTCAGGGCATACCGGGGAGCTGTTTTTT
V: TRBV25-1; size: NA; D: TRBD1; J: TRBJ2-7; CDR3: CASSRQGGDEQYF; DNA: TGTGCCAGCAGTAGACAGGGCGGCGACGAGCAGTACTTC
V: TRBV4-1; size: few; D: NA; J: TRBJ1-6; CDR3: CASSQVASPLHF; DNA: TGCGCCAGCAGCCAAGTGGCATCACCCCTCCACTTT
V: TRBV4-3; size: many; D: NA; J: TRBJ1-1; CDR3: CASSQEAERGAFF; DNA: TGCGCCAGCAGCCAAGAAGCCGAAAGAGGAGCTTTCTTT
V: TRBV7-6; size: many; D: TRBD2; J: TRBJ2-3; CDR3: CASRRSSGGSTDTQYF; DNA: TGTGCCAGCAGGAGATCTAGCGGGGGAAGCACAGATACGCAGTATTTT
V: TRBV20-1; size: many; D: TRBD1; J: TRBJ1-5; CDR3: CSARRTGINQPQHF; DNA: TGCAGTGCTAGACGGACAGGGATCAATCAGCCCCAGCATTTT
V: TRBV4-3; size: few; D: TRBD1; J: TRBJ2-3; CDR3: CASSPTQGAGDTQYF; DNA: TGCGCCAGCAGCCCCACACAGGGGGCCGGAGATACGCAGTATTTT
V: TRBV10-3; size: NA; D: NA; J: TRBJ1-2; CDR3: CANREDNNYGYTF; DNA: TGTGCCAACCGCGAAGACAATAACTATGGCTACACCTTC
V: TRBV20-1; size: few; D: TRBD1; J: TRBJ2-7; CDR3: CSALRGGLTYEQYF; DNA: TGCAGTGCTCTGAGAGGGGGCCTGACCTACGAGCAGTACTTC
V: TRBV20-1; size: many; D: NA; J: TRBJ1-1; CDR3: CSASRGGANTEAFF; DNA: TGCAGTGCTTCCCGAGGTGGGGCGAACACTGAAGCTTTCTTT
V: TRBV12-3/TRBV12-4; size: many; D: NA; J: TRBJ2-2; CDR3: CASRVTGLNTGELFF; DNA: TGTGCCAGCAGGGTAACAGGGTTGAACACCGGGGAGCTGTTTTTT
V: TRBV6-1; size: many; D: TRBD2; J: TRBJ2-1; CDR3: CASSQGLAGPQFF; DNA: TGTGCCAGCAGCCAGGGACTAGCGGGGCCTCAGTTCTTC
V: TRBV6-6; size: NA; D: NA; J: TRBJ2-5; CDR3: CASTGGAKETQYF; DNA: TGTGCCAGCACCGGGGGAGCGAAAGAGACCCAGTACTTC
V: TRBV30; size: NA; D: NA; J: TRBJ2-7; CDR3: CAWISLGTAEF; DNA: TGTGCCTGGATCTCATTAGGGACGGCTGAATTC
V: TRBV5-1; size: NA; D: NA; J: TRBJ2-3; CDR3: CASSFNPSRRATDTQYF; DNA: TGCGCCAGCAGCTTTAACCCCTCAAGGAGGGCGACAGATACGCAGTATTTT
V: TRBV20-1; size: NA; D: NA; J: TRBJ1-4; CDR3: CSANTGMWGDNEKLFF; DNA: TGCAGTGCCAACACGGGGATGTGGGGCGATAATGAAAAACTGTTTTTT
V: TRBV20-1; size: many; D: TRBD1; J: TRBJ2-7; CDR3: CSATDGTGGATYEQYF; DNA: TGCAGTGCCACCGACGGGACAGGGGGCGCGACCTACGAGCAGTACTTC
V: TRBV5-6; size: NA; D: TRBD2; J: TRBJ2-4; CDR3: CASSTGLAVNIQYF; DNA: TGTGCCAGTAGTACGGGACTAGCGGTAAACATTCAGTACTTC
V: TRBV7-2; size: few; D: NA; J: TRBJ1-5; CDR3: CASSPFSGPQHF; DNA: TGTGCCAGCAGCCCCTTCTCAGGGCCCCAGCATTTT
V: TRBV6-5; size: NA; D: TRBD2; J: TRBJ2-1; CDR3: CASSWSSGIYNEQFF; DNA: TGTGCCAGCAGTTGGTCTAGCGGTATCTACAATGAGCAGTTCTTC